Below are 27 T cell receptor beta chains sequenced from a single sample in a study of cytomegalovirus exposure and HLA in healthy donors. With 60 Vbeta and 13 Jbeta primers, the PCR was carried out. Here immunoSEQ multiplex PCR was the method, and the copy in TCRdb shows in-frame clones only, minus some. The repertoire table contains about 210,000 clones. Sequenced sample: PBMCs. These TCRs come from a woman aged 25 to 39 in good health and CMV-seropositive.

The CDR3 bases are TGTGCCAGCTCACCAGACGGCAACGCGGAACAGCCCCAGCATTTT. Translation: CASSPDGNAEQPQHF. This rearrangement joins TRBV18 to TRBJ1-5, with D uncertain. Germline assignment: CDR1 KGHSH and CDR2 LQKENI. This CDR3 has 15 residues. V lost 2 bases, J lost 7 bases, and 15 bases lay in between.

CDR3 loop: CASSVQGLPISSYNEQFF. The CDR3 coding sequence is TGTGCCAGCAGCGTCCAGGGACTACCGATCAGCTCCTACAATGAGCAGTTCTTC. The chain recombines TRBV9 with TRBJ2-1; 7 nucleotides match TRBD2. The CDR3 contains 18 residues. Unmatched junction bases numbered 11, after V lost 2 bases and J lost 0 bases. The germline gives CDR1 SGDLS, CDR2 YYNGEE.

The V gene is TRBV5-6, the J gene TRBJ2-7; no definite D call. Germline CDR1 SGHDT, CDR2 YYEEEE. V shed 6 bases and J shed 3 bases, with 13 bases lying between them. This CDR3 is 13 amino acids long. The CDR3: CASTARGGYEQYF. The CDR3 DNA follows: TGTGCCAGCACCGCGAGAGGTGGCTACGAGCAGTACTTC.

This sequence joins TRBV19 and TRBJ2-5, with 7 bases lining up with TRBD2. The CDR3 totals 14 residues. CDR1 is LNHDA, CDR2 SQIVND, per germline (reference sequence). Trimming removed 6 bases from V and 7 bases from J; junction bases left unmatched: 11. The CDR3 loop is CASRYEASGGTQYF. The CDR3 DNA sequence: TGTGCCAGTAGATACGAGGCTAGCGGTGGGACCCAGTACTTC. The full variable domain, with the rest looked up from reference TRBV19 and TRBJ2-5, is DGGITQSPKYLFRKEGQNVTLSCEQNLNHDAMYWYRQDPGQGLRLIYYSQIVNDFQKGDIAEGYSVSREKKESFPLTVTSAQKNPTAFYLCASRYEASGGTQYFGPGTRLLVL.

Concerning this clone itself: The sample contains more than one DNA sequence encoding this CDR3. This rearrangement joins TRBV6-5 to TRBJ1-3; D unresolved. Germline loops: CDR1 MNHEY, CDR2 SVGAGI. The V gene lost 7 bases and the J gene lost 6 bases, with 13 bases spanning the gap. The length of the CDR3 is 13 residues. CDR3 nucleotides: TGTGCCAGCATCCCGGCGGGGAAAAACACCATATATTTT. Its translation is CASIPAGKNTIYF.

This chain's CDR3 is CAIRMTGGDYGYTF. CDR3 in DNA: TGTGCCATCAGGATGACAGGGGGTGACTATGGCTACACCTTC. The rearrangement joins TRBV10-3 to TRBJ1-2; 9 bases fit TRBD1. Germline V gene sequence: CDR1 ENHRY, CDR2 SYGVKD. J was trimmed by 3 bases and V by 6 bases; bases with no gene match: 5. The CDR3 covers 14 residues.

The chain links TRBV19 to TRBJ1-1, with no clear D. The V end lost 5 bases, the J end lost 9 bases, and 16 bases lay between the germline ends. Germline CDR1 reads LNHDA; CDR2 reads SQIVND (reference sequence). The CDR3 is 13 amino acids. The CDR3 spells CASSVYFERKAFF. CDR3 nucleotides: TGTGCCAGTAGTGTCTATTTCGAGAGGAAAGCTTTCTTT.

This sequence joins TRBV7-2 and TRBJ2-7, with 13 positions matching TRBD2. This CDR3 contains 17 residues. Germline values: CDR1 SGHTA, CDR2 FQGNSA. Germline trimming cut 3 bases from V and 3 bases from J; bases unmatched to any gene: 8. The CDR3 loop reads CASSLRTSGSVGYEQYF. As DNA, the CDR3 is TGTGCCAGCAGCTTGAGGACTAGCGGGAGTGTCGGCTACGAGCAGTACTTC.

J is TRBJ2-7 and V is TRBV7-9, with 7 bases fitting TRBD1. The CDR3 loop spans 14 amino acids. The germline gives CDR1 SEHNR, CDR2 FQNEAQ (reference sequence). The V segment lost 5 bases and the J segment 1 base; nucleotides outside the gene matches: 5. CDR3 residues: CASSPGDRSYEQYF. Written as DNA, the CDR3 is TGTGCCAGCAGCCCTGGGGACAGATCCTACGAGCAGTACTTC. The variable domain in full, with the rest retrieved from reference TRBV7-9 and TRBJ2-7, is DTGVSQNPRHKITKRGQNVTFRCDPISEHNRLYWYRQTLGQGPEFLTYFQNEAQLEKSRLLSDRFSAERPKGSFSTLEIQRTEQGDSAMYLCASSPGDRSYEQYFGPGTRLTVT.

V and J are TRBV5-1 and TRBJ2-3; 11 nucleotides match TRBD2. V was pared by 2 bases and J by 4 bases, with 3 bases of the junction left unmatched. This CDR3 spans 15 amino acids. CDR1 and CDR2 (germline): SGHRS, YFSETQ. CDR3 in DNA: TGCGCCAGCAGCTTTAGCGGGAGGGCCCCAGATACGCAGTATTTT. It encodes CASSFSGRAPDTQYF.

V is TRBV5-6 and J is TRBJ1-2; no reliable D call. Germline CDR1 and CDR2: SGHDT and YYEEEE. The length of the CDR3 is 13 residues. Between the trimmed V and J ends, which lost 0 bases and 4 bases, there was a span of 7 bases. CDR3 protein: CASSLGHIYGYTF. CDR3 sequence (DNA): TGTGCCAGCAGCTTGGGGCATATCTATGGCTACACCTTC.

This chain connects TRBV29-1 to TRBJ2-7, with 7 bases lining up with TRBD2. V lost 6 bases to trimming and J lost 5 bases; unmatched junction nucleotides: 10. CDR1 is SQVTM, CDR2 ANQGSEA, per germline. The CDR3 totals 13 residues. The CDR3 spells CSVWGGLEHEQYF. In DNA, the CDR3 is TGCAGCGTGTGGGGGGGGTTAGAACACGAGCAGTACTTC.

This chain connects TRBV6-1 to TRBJ2-5; D is ambiguous. CDR3 size: 14 residues. CDR1 is MNHNS, CDR2 SASEGT, per germline. Trimming shortened V by 4 bases and J by 0 bases, and 9 bases separated the two germline ends. The CDR3 DNA reads TGTGCCAGCAGTGGAAGCTCCTACCAAGAGACCCAGTACTTC. This codes for CASSGSSYQETQYF.

The J gene is TRBJ2-1, the V gene TRBV10-3; 7 bases match TRBD2. CDR3 length equals 15 residues. The junction had 14 bases not matched to a gene; V was cut back by 8 bases and J by 7 bases. Germline V gives CDR1 ENHRY, CDR2 SYGVKD. This CDR3 reads CAIQARETSGNEQFF. In nucleotides, the CDR3 is TGTGCCATCCAGGCGCGGGAGACCTCGGGAAATGAGCAGTTCTTC.

The chain joins TRBV7-2 to TRBJ2-1; 9 bases are a match to TRBD1. The V segment lost 3 bases and the J segment 2 bases; nucleotides outside the gene matches: 2. CDR1 SGHTA and CDR2 FQGNSA come from the germline V gene. The CDR3 runs to 15 residues. The CDR3 loop is CASSFRQGAYNEQFF. CDR3 DNA sequence: TGTGCCAGCAGCTTCCGACAGGGGGCCTACAATGAGCAGTTCTTC.

This sequence joins TRBV28 and TRBJ1-5; D is possibly TRBD1 (6 bases). Germline loops: CDR1 MDHEN, CDR2 SYDVKM. The CDR3 has 14 amino acids. Trimming cost V 6 bases and J 3 bases, with 12 bases left between them. In nucleotides, the CDR3 is TGTGCCAGCAGCCCAGGACAGTCCAATCAGCCCCAGCATTTT. Amino acid sequence: CASSPGQSNQPQHF.

V is TRBV7-6 and J is TRBJ2-7; 10 bases are a match to TRBD1. The CDR3 runs 15 residues. The V gene's germline CDR1 is SGHVS and CDR2 FNYEAQ. Losses at the gene ends were 5 bases for V and 1 base for J; bases not matched to a gene: 5. The CDR3 DNA is TGTGCCAGCAGCCTAGGGACAGGGGTATCCTACGAGCAGTACTTC. This gives the protein CASSLGTGVSYEQYF.

The chain uses TRBV29-1 and TRBJ2-7, with D possibly being TRBD1 (6 bases). The germline V and J ends were trimmed by 0 bases and 3 bases, with 15 bases remaining between them. The germline gives CDR1 SQVTM, CDR2 ANQGSEA. The CDR3 has 15 amino acids. Written as DNA, the CDR3 is TGCAGCGTTGAAGATTGGGACACGGGCCACTACGAGCAGTACTTC. Protein: CSVEDWDTGHYEQYF.

The rearrangement uses TRBV27 and TRBJ1-2; no firm D call. The CDR3 length is 12 residues. Germline-derived CDR1 and CDR2 are MNHEY and SMNVEV (reference sequence). Trimming took off 2 bases at V and 7 bases at J, with 8 bases between the two ends. CDR3 loop: CASSLEGSGYTF. The DNA for the CDR3 is TGTGCCAGCAGTTTAGAGGGTTCTGGCTACACCTTC.

CDR3 sequence: CASSYFSTRQETQYF. The CDR3 DNA sequence: TGTGCCAGCAGTTACTTCTCGACTAGACAAGAGACCCAGTACTTC. The V and J genes are TRBV6-5 and TRBJ2-5, with D perhaps TRBD2 (6 bases). The CDR3 runs 15 residues. Germline V gene lookup returns CDR1 MNHEY and CDR2 SVGAGI. Trimming left V 1 base short and J 2 bases short, with 11 bases between.

The CDR3 nucleotides are TGTGCCAGCAGCCACCGGGACTCGCCCTTCAATGAGCAGTTCTTC. This sequence encodes CASSHRDSPFNEQFF. The V and J genes are TRBV7-2 and TRBJ2-1, with D tentatively TRBD2 (6 bases). V was shortened by 5 bases and J by 6 bases, with 17 bases between the two germline ends. The germline CDR1 and CDR2 sequences are SGHTA and FQGNSA. The length of the CDR3 is 15 residues.

The V call is TRBV18, the J call TRBJ1-5, with D unresolved. The germline gives CDR1 KGHSH, CDR2 LQKENI. With 6 bases removed from V and 9 bases from J, the gap between germline ends came to 18 bases. The CDR3 totals 14 residues. CDR3 in amino acids: CASSPVTREGPQHF. In DNA form, the CDR3 reads TGTGCCAGCTCCCCCGTAACAAGAGAGGGGCCCCAGCATTTT.

The chain combines TRBV7-8 with TRBJ1-5, with 8 bases that match TRBD1. This CDR3 is 16 amino acids long. The trim removed 1 base at V and 4 bases at J, leaving 6 bases unmatched. In germline, CDR1 is SGHVS, CDR2 FQNEAQ. The CDR3 sequence is CASSLGAGGQNQPQHF. CDR3 DNA: TGTGCCAGCAGCTTAGGGGCAGGGGGCCAAAATCAGCCCCAGCATTTT.

J is TRBJ1-4 and V is TRBV30; TRBD1 aligns across 11 bases. The J segment lost 6 bases and the V segment lost 5 bases, leaving 2 bases of the junction unmatched. CDR1 is GTSNPN and CDR2 is SVGIG in the germline V gene (reference sequence). This CDR3 is built from 13 residues. The CDR3 DNA follows: TGTGCCTGGGGGACAGGGGGAGATGAAAAACTGTTTTTT. It specifies CAWGTGGDEKLFF.

V usage is TRBV18 and J usage is TRBJ1-1, with 7 bases aligning to TRBD1. The CDR3 length is 16 residues. Germline loops: CDR1 KGHSH, CDR2 LQKENI. V trimming: 5 bases; J trimming: 0 bases; junction bases outside the gene matches: 9. CDR3 protein: CASSRDSGLLNTEAFF. The CDR3 DNA follows: TGTGCCAGCTCAAGGGACAGCGGACTCCTGAACACTGAAGCTTTCTTT.

The V gene is TRBV15, the J gene TRBJ2-7; D is perhaps TRBD1 (5 bases). Per the germline V gene, CDR1 is LNHNV and CDR2 is YYDKDF (reference sequence). The length of the CDR3 is 13 residues. V gave up 1 base and J gave up 5 bases, with 9 bases separating them. The CDR3: CATSRGPGHEQYF. The DNA of the CDR3 is TGTGCCACCAGCAGAGGCCCAGGGCACGAGCAGTACTTC.

For the CDR3, the DNA is TGTGCCAGCAGCCGGGACAGGGTAGGATCTGAAGCTTTCTTT. Translation: CASSRDRVGSEAFF. The genes are TRBV11-2 and TRBJ1-1; 9 nucleotides match TRBD1. The germline V gene encodes CDR1 SGHAT and CDR2 FQNNGV. This CDR3 has 14 amino acids. The V gene end was trimmed by 5 bases and the J gene end by 6 bases; junction bases not matched to a gene: 7.